This paragraph covers one TCR beta chain sequence. Its matching antigen is unknown. Deep sequencing aimed at 1 in 200,000 to 1 in 1 million T cells' resolution. The table came from immunoSEQ multiplex PCR; TCRdb's copy has only in-frame clones and leaves some out. The table has 330,000 or so clones, roughly 70% seen once; the top ten hold roughly 6%. This entry belongs to a study of cytotoxic CD8 clonotypes in ibrutinib-treated CLL. At the level of the study: Outcomes included 25 or so partial and 2 complete responses; after median roughly 71 months, roughly 14 stayed remitted and about twelve progressed. Study outcomes and limitations: Circulating CD8+ T-cell counts were tracked by baseline clonality, which exceeded that of age-matched healthy donors. Stable or contracted on treatment, public clonotypes were also uncommon.

Germline lookup yields CDR1 MDHEN and CDR2 SYDVKM. Trimming removed 3 bases from V and 3 bases from J, with 9 bases in between. CDR3 size: 15 residues. This chain uses TRBV28 with TRBJ2-6; D not resolved. The source was PBMCs, collected after 36 months of ibrutinib treatment. This receptor was obtained from a human donor with chronic lymphocytic leukemia. CDR3 sequence reads: CASSFVWGGANVLTF. DNA of the CDR3: TGTGCCAGCAGTTTCGTCTGGGGTGGGGCCAACGTCCTGACTTTC.